These T cell receptor beta chains were read from a single sample in a study of molecular identifiers for immune sequencing clone quantification. One entry per CDR3 protein, called by TCRdb with MiXCR from the PCR reads. There are some 680,000 distinct CDR3 sequences in the sample; 25% occur only once, and about 0.84% lies in the top ten. Sequences were obtained from naive CD8+ T cells from blood, with Jurkat cell RNA spiked in. The receptors derive from a human donor in good health. Some libraries in this study had Jurkat cell RNA spiked in. Both conserved end residues are part of each CDR3. D genes are given only for firm matches. Only some rows state a clone size, as once, few, many or a class for expanded clones.

cdr3_nt | cdr3_aa | v_call | d_call | clone_size | cdr3_length | j_call
TGTGCCAGCAGCCCCCCCGGTAGCCCTGAAGCTTTCTTT | CASSPPGSPEAFF | TRBV11-2 | NA | few | 13 | TRBJ1-1
TGTGCCGGCAGTGCAACAGGGGGAACAACTAATGAAAAACTGTTTTTT | CAGSATGGTTNEKLFF | TRBV6-5 | TRBD1 | once | 16 | TRBJ1-4
TGCAGCGTTGACCCCGAATGGGAGACCCAGTACTTC | CSVDPEWETQYF | TRBV29-1 | NA | NA | 12 | TRBJ2-5
TGTGCCAGCACTACTAGCGGGCACTCCTACGAGCAGTACTTC | CASTTSGHSYEQYF | TRBV7-9 | TRBD2 | many | 14 | TRBJ2-7
TGTGCCAGCAGTTTCACCTCTTGGTATCGCTCCTACAATGAGCAGTTCTTC | CASSFTSWYRSYNEQFF | TRBV27 | NA | NA | 17 | TRBJ2-1
TGTGCCAGCAGTTTGTTGGGGTCGGTTGAAGCTTTCTTT | CASSLLGSVEAFF | TRBV6-5 | NA | few | 13 | TRBJ1-1
TGTGCCAGCAGAGAATCTCCCGTCGGGAGTCCCGATACGCAGTATTTT | CASRESPVGSPDTQYF | TRBV27 | NA | many | 16 | TRBJ2-3
TGTGCCAGCAGACTCATGGGACGGAGTGAAGCTTTCTTT | CASRLMGRSEAFF | TRBV6-5 | NA | many | 13 | TRBJ1-1
TGTGCCAGCAGTTTAGGGGACAAATATAGCAGTCAGCCCCAGCATTTT | CASSLGDKYSSQPQHF | TRBV12-3/TRBV12-4 | NA | NA | 16 | TRBJ1-5
TGTGCTAGCGGTATAGCCGGACAGAGGAATGAAGCTTTCTTT | CASGIAGQRNEAFF | TRBV12-5 | NA | NA | 14 | TRBJ1-1
TGTGCCAGCAGCTTAAACGGACCACTTAAATCGGAGACCCAGTACTTC | CASSLNGPLKSETQYF | TRBV7-6 | NA | many | 16 | TRBJ2-5
TGTGCCAGCAGCTACCCGGGACAGAACTACGAGCAGTACTTC | CASSYPGQNYEQYF | TRBV5-6 | TRBD1 | many | 14 | TRBJ2-7
TGTGCCAGCAGTTACTTGGGGACCACAGATACGCAGTATTTT | CASSYLGTTDTQYF | TRBV6-2/TRBV6-3 | NA | many | 14 | TRBJ2-3
TGTGCCAGCAGCTCCTTCTCCGGGACAGGGGAAGACAATGAGCAGTTCTTC | CASSSFSGTGEDNEQFF | TRBV7-9 | TRBD1 | few | 17 | TRBJ2-1
TGTGCTAGTGGTTCAGACAGATCCTACGAGCAGTACTTC | CASGSDRSYEQYF | TRBV12-5 | NA | NA | 13 | TRBJ2-7
TGTGCCTGGAGGGGCAGGGGGCTGGCTAATGAAAAACTGTTTTTT | CAWRGRGLANEKLFF | TRBV30 | TRBD1 | few | 15 | TRBJ1-4
TGTGCCAGCAGCCAAGATTCAGGGGTTGGTGAAAAACTGTTTTTT | CASSQDSGVGEKLFF | TRBV14 | NA | few | 15 | TRBJ1-4
TGCGCCAGCAGCCAAGACAGTGGGGCCTACAATGAGCAGTTCTTC | CASSQDSGAYNEQFF | TRBV4-3 | NA | many | 15 | TRBJ2-1
TGCGCCACTCTCAGGGGACACACCGGGGAGCTGTTTTTT | CATLRGHTGELFF | TRBV10-2 | NA | NA | 13 | TRBJ2-2
TGTGCCAGCAGCTATGGACTAGCGGGGTTGGAGACCCAGTACTTC | CASSYGLAGLETQYF | TRBV7-9 | TRBD2 | many | 15 | TRBJ2-5
TGTGCCGTCCAGGGGGCCTCCTACAATGAGCAGTTCTTC | CAVQGASYNEQFF | TRBV5-3 | TRBD1 | few | 13 | TRBJ2-1
TGTGCCAGCAGCTTCCTAGCGAACACTGAAGCTTTCTTT | CASSFLANTEAFF | TRBV13 | NA | many | 13 | TRBJ1-1
TGTGCCAGCAGCGTAGCAGGGTCTAGCAGGTTTATGAACACCGGGGAGCTGTTTTTT | CASSVAGSSRFMNTGELFF | TRBV9 | NA | few | 19 | TRBJ2-2
TGTGCCAGCAGTGAACTTACTCAAGAGACCCAGTACTTC | CASSELTQETQYF | TRBV2 | NA | few | 13 | TRBJ2-5
TGTGCCGGCAGTCCCTCCCTTTACGAGCAGTACTTC | CAGSPSLYEQYF | TRBV6-6 | NA | NA | 12 | TRBJ2-7